This paragraph reports one T cell receptor beta chain. What it recognizes is unknown. Sample-barcoded 5' priming and a J-beta primer mix drove a second PCR of 7 to 11 cycles. TCRdb used MiXCR to reprocess the 5' RACE reads, holding one entry per CDR3 protein. The data hold hundreds of thousands of distinct CDR3 sequences, with roughly 43% observed a single time. The data belong to a study of blood T cells in healthy people across ages. Study-level points and caveats: CMV status of donors was unknown, possibly confounding expanded clonotype changes.

The CDR3 runs 16 residues. V was cut by 6 bases and J by 1 base, with 15 bases left in between. CDR1 and CDR2 from the germline V gene are SNHLY and FYNNEI. The genes are TRBV2 and TRBJ2-2; D call uncertain. This clonotype was sampled from a woman between 55 and 75 years old in good health. What was sequenced was blood. The CDR3 sequence: CASRTPFAGNTGELFF. DNA of the CDR3: TGTGCCAGCAGGACCCCCTTCGCAGGGAACACCGGGGAGCTGTTTTTT.